The 18 T cell receptor beta chains below were found in one sample sequenced in a study of blood T cell repertoires in COVID-19. Sequencing was performed with immunoSEQ multiplex PCR; in TCRdb, only in-frame clones are kept and a portion is missing. The table has about 140,000 clones, over 80% seen once; the top ten hold more than 0.8%. Sequencing used peripheral blood. The receptor set was obtained from a woman aged 45-65 years with acute or convalescent COVID-19.

The chain employs TRBV14 and TRBJ2-2; 7 nucleotides match TRBD2. The V segment lost 1 base and the J segment 7 bases; nucleotides outside the gene matches: 3. The CDR3 spans 14 residues. CDR1 SGHDN and CDR2 FVKESK come from the germline V gene. The CDR3 bases are TGTGCCAGCAGCCAAGGACTAGCCGTCGGGGAGCTGTTTTTT. This codes for CASSQGLAVGELFF.

Here the CDR3 DNA reads TGCAGCACCCGGGCTCGGGGGGTACAAGAGACCCAGTACTTC. Residues: CSTRARGVQETQYF. The chain combines TRBV29-1 with TRBJ2-5, with TRBD2 matching over 7 bases. From germline, CDR1 is SQVTM and CDR2 ANQGSEA. The CDR3 consists of 14 residues. Trimming took 8 bases from V and 2 from J; bases not matched to a gene: 11. Drawing the rest from reference TRBV29-1 and TRBJ2-5, the complete variable domain is SAVISQKPSRDICQRGTSLTIQCQVDSQVTMMFWYRQQPGQSLTLIATANQGSEATYESGFVIDKFPISRPNLTFSTLTVSNMSPEDSSIYLCSTRARGVQETQYFGPGTRLLVL.

The V and J genes are TRBV6-5 and TRBJ2-7; 13 positions agree with TRBD2. The CDR3 spans 16 residues. The trim removed 4 bases at V and 4 bases at J, leaving 7 bases unmatched. Germline CDR1 reads MNHEY; CDR2 reads SVGAGI. CDR3 DNA sequence: TGTGCCAGCAGTTTCGCACCGGGACTAGCGGGGTACGAGCAGTACTTC. Translated: CASSFAPGLAGYEQYF.

This clone came up a few times. The chain is built from TRBV6-5 and TRBJ1-6, with D maybe TRBD1 (6 bases). Deletions cut 4 bases from V and 7 bases from J, with 11 bases between. Germline V CDR1 and CDR2: MNHEY, SVGAGI. This CDR3 is built from 14 residues. CDR3 amino acids: CASSLGQGNSPLHF. CDR3 bases: TGTGCCAGCAGTTTGGGGCAGGGGAATTCACCCCTCCACTTT.

The chain carries TRBV5-1 and TRBJ2-2, with TRBD2 identical over 10 bases. The CDR3 sequence is 16 residues long. Germline CDR1 is SGHRS and CDR2 is YFSETQ. Trimming at V came to 0 bases and at J to 1 base, leaving 0 bases not matched to a gene. For the CDR3, the DNA is TGCGCCAGCAGCTTGGGACTAGCGGGGAACACCGGGGAGCTGTTTTTT. It translates to CASSLGLAGNTGELFF.

This clone was seen a few times. The gene calls are TRBV7-9 and TRBJ2-7, with D perhaps TRBD1 (5 bases). V lost 2 bases to trimming and J lost 1 base, with 6 bases between them. Germline V CDR1 and CDR2: SEHNR, FQNEAQ (reference sequence). This CDR3 is built from 13 residues. The CDR3 DNA reads as TGTGCCAGCAGCTTAAAGGGGTCCTACGAGCAGTACTTC. Translation gives CASSLKGSYEQYF.

The rearrangement links TRBV5-1 to TRBJ2-1; the match to TRBD2 covers 7 bases. Per the germline V gene, CDR1 is SGHRS and CDR2 is YFSETQ. CDR3 length: 14 amino acids. V dropped 5 bases and J dropped 5; count of bases not matched to a gene: 7. The CDR3 protein is CASRSTSANNEQFF. In nucleotides, the CDR3 is TGCGCCAGCAGGAGTACTAGCGCTAACAATGAGCAGTTCTTC.

The chain links TRBV13 to TRBJ2-2, with 14 bases aligning to TRBD2. The ends lost 5 bases at V and 4 bases at J; junction bases unmatched: 6. Germline V gene data show CDR1 as PRHDT and CDR2 as FYEKMQ (reference sequence). The CDR3 is 17 residues long. The CDR3 spells CASSPGLAGARTGELFF. CDR3 DNA: TGTGCCAGCAGCCCGGGACTAGCGGGAGCGCGCACCGGGGAGCTGTTTTTT.

The chain links TRBV15 to TRBJ2-1; a possible D gene is TRBD2 (6 bases). The CDR3 extends over 16 amino acids. V was trimmed by 9 bases and J by 5 bases, leaving 23 bases between them. Looked up from germline, CDR1 is LNHNV and CDR2 is YYDKDF (reference sequence). CDR3 bases: TGTGCCACAAAAAATTCCCCGGGAGATTGGGACAATGAGCAGTTCTTC. Residues: CATKNSPGDWDNEQFF.

This clone is a singleton in its sample. This chain links TRBV7-3 with TRBJ2-1; the D is unclear. Germline CDR1 reads SGHTA; CDR2 reads FQGTGA. CDR3 length equals 11 residues. Trimming shortened V by 4 bases and J by 10 bases, and 8 bases separated the two germline ends. CDR3 in amino acids: CASSSSSEQFF. CDR3 bases: TGTGCCAGCAGCTCGAGTAGCGAGCAGTTCTTC.

This chain connects TRBV7-2 to TRBJ1-1; unclear D gene. Germline-derived CDR1 and CDR2 are SGHTA and FQGNSA. The CDR3 runs 14 residues. Trimming cost V 3 bases and J 4 bases, with 12 bases left between them. The CDR3 is CASSFPIGGTEAFF. CDR3 nucleotides: TGTGCCAGCAGCTTCCCCATCGGAGGCACTGAAGCTTTCTTT.

The rearrangement uses TRBV4-2 and TRBJ2-5; possible D gene TRBD1, 5 bases. The CDR3 is 13 residues long. Germline V gives CDR1 LGHNA, CDR2 YNFKEQ. V was trimmed by 5 bases and J by 2 bases, leaving 9 bases between them. DNA for the CDR3: TGTGCCAGCAGCATAGGGGAACAAGAGACCCAGTACTTC. Amino acid sequence: CASSIGEQETQYF.

The chain has TRBV3-1 (or the pseudogene TRBV3-2) and TRBJ1-3; no clear D gene. V lost 3 bases and J 1 base, leaving 7 bases between the germline ends. The germline V gene encodes CDR1 LGHDT and CDR2 YNNKEL (reference sequence). The CDR3 runs 14 residues. The CDR3 here is CASSQRQSGNTIYF. The DNA for the CDR3 is TGTGCCAGCAGCCAGAGGCAGTCTGGAAACACCATATATTTT.

The rearrangement joins TRBV5-3 to TRBJ2-7; D gene unclear. TRBV5-3 is an ORF, and what it does is uncertain. V was cut by 2 bases and J by 6 bases, with 12 bases left in between. The CDR3 is 13 residues long. The CDR3 loop reads CARSFKVASEQYF. The CDR3 DNA follows: TGTGCCAGAAGCTTTAAGGTGGCTAGCGAGCAGTACTTC.

The V gene is TRBV12-3 or TRBV12-4, the J gene TRBJ2-3; D not certain. The CDR3 has 12 amino acids. The V and J ends lost 2 bases and 4 bases respectively, with 4 bases between them. CDR3 sequence (DNA): TGTGCCAGCAGTTTACAGGCAGATACGCAGTATTTT. Translation gives CASSLQADTQYF.

The rearrangement links TRBV27 to TRBJ2-7; D might be TRBD1 (5 bases). CDR1 and CDR2 (germline): MNHEY, SMNVEV (reference sequence). The CDR3 loop spans 16 amino acids. Trimming pared 3 bases from V and 3 bases from J, leaving 18 bases between. The CDR3 DNA follows: TGTGCCAGCAGTTTTAGGGGCCCGAGGAACTACTACGAGCAGTACTTC. Its translation is CASSFRGPRNYYEQYF.

The rearrangement links TRBV21-1 to TRBJ2-1; TRBD1 is taken as the D call from the table, unchecked against the DNA. TRBV21-1 is flagged as a pseudogene. This CDR3 has 14 residues. The CDR3: CASSTPTGEHEQFF. In nucleotides, the CDR3 is TGTGCCAGCAGCACTCCGACAGGGGAGCATGAGCAGTTCTTC.

This chain joins TRBV5-1 and TRBJ2-3, with TRBD2 matching over 14 bases. The CDR3 spans 17 residues. With V trimmed by 3 bases and J by 6 bases, 9 bases remained unmatched. Germline V CDR1 and CDR2: SGHRS, YFSETQ. Here the CDR3 reads CASSSHTGTSGSDTQYF. The CDR3 DNA reads TGCGCCAGCAGCTCCCACACCGGGACTAGCGGGAGTGATACGCAGTATTTT. The whole variable domain, filled in from reference TRBV5-1 and TRBJ2-3, reads KAGVTQTPRYLIKTRGQQVTLSCSPISGHRSVSWYQQTPGQGLQFLFEYFSETQRNKGNFPGRFSGRQFSNSRSEMNVSTLELGDSALYLCASSSHTGTSGSDTQYFGPGTRLTVL.